This entry is about one T cell receptor (beta chain). The antigen is not known. CDR3 size: 18 residues. Germline V gives CDR1 MNHEY, CDR2 SMNVEV (reference sequence). V dropped 2 bases and J dropped 0; count of bases not matched to a gene: 7. This sample was taken from a study of brain T cells in children with intractable seizures. Study findings and constraints: Clones missing pre-surgery may reflect undersampling of that blood sample. HCMV serostatus was not known, and viral specificity came from CDR3 similarity only.

The table came from immunoSEQ multiplex PCR; TCRdb's copy has only in-frame clones and leaves some out. Seen here are roughly 120,000 clones, around 94% observed once, and the top ten hold approximately 3.9%. The sequenced cases were selected for having the highest brain T cell transcript signatures. Patients received at least one anti-epileptic drug before surgery. This TCR was recovered from a boy in the first two years of life with hemimegalencephaly and intractable seizures. V usage is TRBV27 and J usage is TRBJ2-7, with TRBD2 matching over 13 bases. Sample: peripheral blood, taken at surgery. The CDR3 region has the DNA TGTGCCAGCAGTTTAGGACTAGCGGGAGACGATGGCTCCTACGAGCAGTACTTC. This gives the protein CASSLGLAGDDGSYEQYF.